One and the same sample provided the 5 T cell receptor beta chains below, sequenced in a study of T cell responses to AZD1222 COVID-19 vaccine. Sequencing used immunoSEQ multiplex PCR; TCRdb keeps in-frame clones, though not all of them. The table includes approximately 110,000 clones, around 90% detected once. The sequencing here drew on peripheral blood, taken 28 days after the second AZD1222 dose. These receptors all come from an adult who received the AZD1222 COVID-19 vaccine.

V is TRBV6-5 and J is TRBJ1-2; 9 bases are shared with TRBD1. Losses at the gene ends were 6 bases for V and 2 bases for J; bases not matched to a gene: 4. Germline V lookup: CDR1 MNHEY, CDR2 SVGAGI. This CDR3 has 14 amino acids. CDR3 bases: TGTGCCAGCAGCTTAGACAGGGGGAACTATGGCTACACCTTC. Its protein is CASSLDRGNYGYTF.

The rearrangement uses TRBV27 and TRBJ2-7, with TRBD2 matching over 10 bases. V lost 4 bases and J lost 3; bases outside the gene matches: 3. The CDR3 runs 14 residues. Germline V gene data show CDR1 as MNHEY and CDR2 as SMNVEV (reference sequence). The CDR3 sequence is CASSSLAGLYEQYF. The CDR3 DNA reads as TGTGCCAGCAGTTCACTAGCGGGACTCTACGAGCAGTACTTC.

The chain employs TRBV29-1 and TRBJ1-1, with 7 bases that match TRBD1. Unmatched junction bases numbered 2, after V lost 3 bases and J lost 4 bases. Per germline, CDR1 SQVTM and CDR2 ANQGSEA. This CDR3 contains 12 residues. CDR3 in amino acids: CSVDPGGTEAFF. The DNA of the CDR3 is TGCAGCGTTGATCCAGGGGGCACTGAAGCTTTCTTT.

The genes are TRBV18 and TRBJ2-7, with TRBD2 identical over 11 bases. CDR1 KGHSH and CDR2 LQKENI come from the germline V gene. The length of the CDR3 is 15 residues. V lost 2 bases to trimming and J lost 2 bases; unmatched junction nucleotides: 2. For the CDR3, the DNA is TGTGCCAGCTCACCAACTAGCGGGAGTACCTACGAGCAGTACTTC. Encoded protein: CASSPTSGSTYEQYF.

This chain joins TRBV19 and TRBJ2-3; D is unresolved. The CDR3 spans 15 residues. The V and J ends lost 1 base and 5 bases respectively, with 13 bases between them. Germline V gene sequence: CDR1 LNHDA, CDR2 SQIVND (reference sequence). CDR3 sequence reads: CASSIVPGLGDTQYF. CDR3 in DNA: TGTGCCAGTAGTATAGTACCAGGTTTGGGAGATACGCAGTATTTT. Based on the CDR3 plus reference TRBV19 and TRBJ2-3, the full variable domain is DGGITQSPKYLFRKEGQNVTLSCEQNLNHDAMYWYRQDPGQGLRLIYYSQIVNDFQKGDIAEGYSVSREKKESFPLTVTSAQKNPTAFYLCASSIVPGLGDTQYFGPGTRLTVL.